This is a list of T cell receptor beta chains from one sample in a study of blood T cell repertoires in COVID-19. The protocol was immunoSEQ multiplex PCR, while the TCRdb copy is restricted to in-frame clones and leaves out a portion. The table has around 50,000 clones, 80% to 90% seen once; the top ten hold 2.2%. The sample consisted of peripheral blood. These receptors were collected from a human donor in a cohort sampled during active COVID-19. Both conserved end residues are part of each CDR3. A D gene is named only where the DNA matches it firmly. Clone size appears in some rows only: once, few, many, or a class for an expanded clone.

TRBV5-5,TRBJ1-1,.,.,CASSFNLEGVEAFF,TGTGCCAGCAGCTTCAATTTAGAGGGTGTTGAAGCTTTCTTT
TRBV18,TRBJ1-3,TRBD1,.,CASSHDRGYSGNTIYF,TGTGCCAGCTCACACGACAGGGGATACTCTGGAAACACCATATATTTT
TRBV24-1,TRBJ1-1,TRBD1,.,CATSDYALDRGGTEAFF,TGTGCCACCAGTGACTACGCCTTAGACAGGGGAGGCACTGAAGCTTTCTTT
TRBV10-3,TRBJ2-1,.,.,CAISLDIYNEQFF,TGTGCCATCAGCCTGGACATTTACAATGAGCAGTTCTTC
TRBV7-9,TRBJ1-1,.,.,CASSPGTLAFF,TGTGCCAGCAGCCCCGGTACCCTAGCTTTCTTT
TRBV12-3/TRBV12-4,TRBJ1-1,.,.,CASSPMNTEAFF,TGTGCCAGCAGTCCCATGAACACTGAAGCTTTCTTT
TRBV6-6,TRBJ1-1,TRBD1,once,CASSGKEKGLIDRGETEAFF,TGTGCCAGCAGCGGTAAAGAGAAGGGTCTAATCGACAGGGGGGAAACTGAAGCTTTCTTT
TRBV20-1,TRBJ2-3,.,.,CSARDQRLQYF,TGCAGTGCTAGAGATCAGAGACTGCAGTATTTT
TRBV24-1,TRBJ2-5,TRBD1,.,CATSDATGVQETQYF,TGTGCCACCAGTGATGCAACAGGGGTCCAAGAGACCCAGTACTTC
TRBV7-6,TRBJ2-6,.,.,CASSLGLQNSGANVLTF,TGTGCCAGCAGCTTAGGTTTGCAGAACTCTGGGGCCAACGTCCTGACTTTC
TRBV19,TRBJ1-5,.,few,CASTPTRNQPQHF,TGTGCCAGTACCCCGACAAGAAATCAGCCCCAGCATTTT
TRBV11-2,TRBJ1-1,.,few,CASSLDRDTEAFF,TGTGCCAGCAGCTTGGACAGAGACACTGAAGCTTTCTTT
TRBV30,TRBJ1-1,.,.,CAWRWQLNTEAFF,TGTGCCTGGAGATGGCAGTTGAACACTGAAGCTTTCTTT
TRBV19,TRBJ2-4,.,.,CASSPRGGQNIQYF,TGTGCCAGTAGTCCTAGGGGTGGTCAAAACATTCAGTACTTC
TRBV6-5,TRBJ2-3,TRBD2,.,CASSYSGRGGDTQYF,TGTGCCAGCAGTTACTCGGGTCGGGGGGGCGATACGCAGTATTTT
TRBV27,TRBJ2-7,TRBD1,few,CASSLSGQARWAYEQYF,TGTGCCAGCAGTTTATCGGGACAGGCTCGGTGGGCCTACGAGCAGTACTTC
TRBV18,TRBJ2-7,.,.,CASSPGEAGNSYEQYF,TGTGCCAGCTCACCAGGGGAGGCAGGGAACTCGTACGAGCAGTACTTC
TRBV28,TRBJ2-5,TRBD2,.,CASSLRTSGLGETQYF,TGTGCCAGCAGTCTCCGGACTAGCGGGCTGGGCGAGACCCAGTACTTC
TRBV4-3,TRBJ2-7,TRBD2,.,CASSQDRLAGAYEQYF,TGCGCCAGCAGCCAAGACAGACTAGCGGGGGCCTACGAGCAGTACTTC
TRBV9,TRBJ2-1,TRBD2,.,CASSLGGAGGLNEQFF,TGTGCCAGCAGCCTGGGAGGAGCGGGGGGGCTCAATGAGCAGTTCTTC
TRBV27,TRBJ1-2,TRBD1,once,CASSPGQGLNYGYTF,TGTGCCAGCAGTCCTGGACAGGGCCTTAACTATGGCTACACCTTC
TRBV27,TRBJ2-3,TRBD2,.,CASWTSRAHTQYF,TGTGCCAGCTGGACTAGTAGGGCACATACGCAGTATTTT
TRBV4-2,TRBJ2-7,TRBD2,once,CASSQDLAGSYEQYF,TGTGCCAGCAGCCAAGACCTAGCGGGGTCCTACGAGCAGTACTTC
TRBV6-1,TRBJ2-2,.,few,CASSGPSRGLLAGELFF,TGTGCCAGCAGTGGGCCATCAAGGGGATTGTTGGCCGGGGAGCTGTTTTTT
TRBV7-7,TRBJ2-3,.,.,CASSPRTTVGTDTQYF,TGTGCCAGCAGCCCTAGGACAACAGTAGGCACAGATACGCAGTATTTT
TRBV10-3,TRBJ2-1,TRBD1,.,CAISGRTGGLDNEQFF,TGTGCCATCAGTGGTCGGACAGGGGGCTTAGACAATGAGCAGTTCTTC
TRBV7-2,TRBJ2-5,TRBD2,.,CASSGVAGVETQYF,TGTGCCAGTAGTGGGGTAGCGGGAGTGGAGACCCAGTACTTC
TRBV5-6,TRBJ2-1,.,once,CASSPLQEMGSEQFF,TGTGCCAGCAGCCCTCTTCAGGAAATGGGGAGTGAGCAGTTCTTC
TRBV5-5,TRBJ1-1,TRBD1,.,CASSLTGATEAFF,TGTGCCAGCAGCTTGACAGGGGCCACTGAAGCTTTCTTT
TRBV2,TRBJ1-2,TRBD1,few,CASANLGQGSGYTF,TGTGCCAGCGCTAACTTGGGACAGGGAAGCGGCTACACCTTC
TRBV13,TRBJ2-7,.,.,CASSITITGEQYF,TGTGCCAGCAGTATCACTATAACGGGGGAGCAGTACTTC
TRBV7-6,TRBJ2-1,.,once,CASSLTTGKYNEQFF,TGTGCCAGCAGCTTAACTACAGGGAAGTACAATGAGCAGTTCTTC
TRBV4-3,TRBJ1-3,.,.,CASSQAAVSGNTIYF,TGCGCCAGCAGCCAAGCGGCGGTCTCTGGAAACACCATATATTTT
TRBV19,TRBJ2-7,TRBD2,once,CASRTGLAGNEQYF,TGTGCCAGTAGGACGGGACTAGCGGGGAACGAGCAGTACTTC
TRBV19,TRBJ1-1,.,.,CASSIPGQIMTFF,TGTGCCAGTAGTATCCCTGGACAGATTATGACTTTCTTT
TRBV6-5,TRBJ2-7,.,.,CALGDGNSYEQYF,TGTGCCCTAGGAGACGGAAACTCCTACGAGCAGTACTTC
TRBV27,TRBJ1-5,.,.,CASSPNRNQPQHF,TGTGCCAGCAGTCCAAACAGGAATCAGCCCCAGCATTTT
TRBV27,TRBJ2-7,TRBD2,.,CASSRYPWRESYEQYF,TGTGCCAGCAGCCGATACCCTTGGCGGGAGTCCTACGAGCAGTACTTC
TRBV23-1,TRBJ1-4,.,.,CASSHPLVYEKLFF,TGCGCCAGCAGTCACCCCCTCGTGTATGAAAAACTGTTTTTT
TRBV21-1,TRBJ2-7,.,.,CASSKGAGVGEGQYF,TGTGCCAGCAGCAAAGGGGCGGGAGTGGGTGAGGGGCAGTACTTC